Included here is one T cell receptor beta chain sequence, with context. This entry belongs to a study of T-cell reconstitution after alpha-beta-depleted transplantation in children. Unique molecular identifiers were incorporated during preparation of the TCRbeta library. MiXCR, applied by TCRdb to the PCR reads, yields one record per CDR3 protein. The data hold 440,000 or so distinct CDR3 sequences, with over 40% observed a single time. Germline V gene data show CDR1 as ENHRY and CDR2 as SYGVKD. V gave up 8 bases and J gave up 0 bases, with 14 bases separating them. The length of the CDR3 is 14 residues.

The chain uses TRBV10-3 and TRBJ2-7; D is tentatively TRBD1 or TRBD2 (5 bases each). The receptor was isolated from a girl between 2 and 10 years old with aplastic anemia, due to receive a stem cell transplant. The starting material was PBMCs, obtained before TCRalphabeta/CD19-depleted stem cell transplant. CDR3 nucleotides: TGTGCCATCGGCCCCGGGGCGAGCTCCTACGAGCAGTACTTC. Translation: CAIGPGASSYEQYF.